The rows below give T cell receptor beta chains drawn from one sample of a study of regulatory T cells in long-lasting Graves disease. TCRdb re-derived calls from the multiplex PCR reads in MiXCR, one entry per CDR3 protein. The sample holds 440,000 or so distinct CDR3 sequences, 15% seen once. Separately, the same data were catalogued under a study of T cells in Graves' hyperthyroidism and ophthalmopathy.

The specimen comprised peripheral blood mononuclear cells (PBMCs), sampled at new diagnosis, from a patient treated with antithyroid drugs. Source of these receptors: a woman in her 30s with Graves disease. Both conserved end residues are part of each CDR3. The D gene is left open where the match is weak. Clone sizes are given selectively: once, few, many, or a class where the clone is expanded.

v_gene	j_gene	d_gene	abundance	CDR3nt	CDR3aa
TRBV7-8	TRBJ2-1	TRBD2	many	TGTGCCAGCAGCCTCGACTCTAGCGGGCGCTCCTACAATGAGCAGTTCTTC	CASSLDSSGRSYNEQFF
TRBV28	TRBJ1-1	TRBD1	many	TGTGCCAGCAGCGAAGACAGGGCAGCTTTCTTT	CASSEDRAAFF
TRBV20-1	TRBJ2-3	-	-	TGCAGTGCTCCCAGTCAGAGCGGTACGCAGTATTTT	CSAPSQSGTQYF
TRBV10-3	TRBJ2-2	TRBD1	-	TGTGCCTCCCGAAATTGGGTTTTGACAGGGGGCAACACCGGGGAGCTGTTTTTT	CASRNWVLTGGNTGELFF
TRBV3-1	TRBJ2-1	-	-	TGTGCCAGCAGCCAAGATGTCCCGGGACTGAGTGGTAATGAGCAGTTCTTC	CASSQDVPGLSGNEQFF
TRBV6-2/TRBV6-3	TRBJ2-3	-	-	TGTGCCAGCTCCGGGGCCCGCACAGATACGCAGTATTTT	CASSGARTDTQYF
TRBV3-1	TRBJ2-5	TRBD1	many	TGTGCCAGCAGCCCGCTTTGGACAGGGGAAGAGACCCAGTACTTC	CASSPLWTGEETQYF
TRBV2	TRBJ2-7	TRBD2	many	TGTGCCAGCAGTGGTACTAGCGGGGATTACGAGCAGTACTTC	CASSGTSGDYEQYF
TRBV11-2	TRBJ2-3	-	-	TGTGCCAGCAAGCCGAGGGGAGCTAGCACAGATACGCAGTATTTT	CASKPRGASTDTQYF
TRBV7-6	TRBJ2-2	-	few	TGTGCCAGCAGCTTAATGGGGAACACCGGGGAGCTGTTTTTT	CASSLMGNTGELFF
TRBV28	TRBJ2-3	TRBD2	-	TGTGCCAGCAGGGCTAGCGGGAGGGCTCTCACAGATACGCAGTATTTT	CASRASGRALTDTQYF
TRBV24-1	TRBJ2-3	TRBD2	few	TGTGCCACCAGTGATTTTGGGGTTAGCGGGTACACAGATACGCAGTATTTT	CATSDFGVSGYTDTQYF
TRBV20-1	TRBJ2-3	-	many	TGCAGTGCCTCACTCCAGACTCGTTCTAGCACAGATACGCAGTATTTT	CSASLQTRSSTDTQYF
TRBV30	TRBJ1-6	-	-	TGTGCCTGGACTATGTCCCCTGGGTCCCTCCACTTT	CAWTMSPGSLHF
TRBV5-1	TRBJ2-4	TRBD1	-	TGCGCCAGCAGCATTGGGGACAGCAACATTCAGTACTTC	CASSIGDSNIQYF
TRBV11-2	TRBJ2-2	-	few	TGTGCCAGCAGCTTATTGGGGGGGACACCGGGGGAGCTGTTTTTT	CASSLLGGTPGELFF
TRBV6-1	TRBJ1-1	-	many	TGTGCCAGCAGGCCGGAGGGCGGCGTGAACACTGAAGCTTTCTTT	CASRPEGGVNTEAFF
TRBV30	TRBJ1-1	-	-	TGTGCCTGGAGGATCCGCGAGGGGAAGGTCACTGAAGCTTTCTTT	CAWRIREGKVTEAFF
TRBV6-1	TRBJ1-2	-	-	TGTGCCAGCAGTCCCCGAAGACCGAACCCTAACTATGGCTACACCTTC	CASSPRRPNPNYGYTF
TRBV12-3/TRBV12-4	TRBJ2-3	TRBD2	many	TGTGCCAGCAGTTTCGGACTAGCGATGTCAGATACGCAGTATTTT	CASSFGLAMSDTQYF
TRBV5-1	TRBJ2-7	-	few	TGCGCCAGCAGCTCCCCGACTAGTCAGGAGCAGTACTTC	CASSSPTSQEQYF
TRBV7-9	TRBJ2-3	TRBD2	-	TGTGCCAGCAGCTTAGTGACGACTAGCGGGAAAAGATTGGCAGATACGCAGTATTTT	CASSLVTTSGKRLADTQYF
TRBV12-3/TRBV12-4	TRBJ2-7	-	many	TGTGCCAGCAGTTCGTTGGACAACTCCTACGAGCAGTACTTC	CASSSLDNSYEQYF
TRBV7-9	TRBJ2-7	-	many	TGTGCCAGCAGCGTCCGGGACTTCGGCGAGCAGTACTTC	CASSVRDFGEQYF
TRBV20-1	TRBJ2-5	-	many	TGCAGTGCTAGAGATCGGGGGCTGGGTGAGACCCAGTACTTC	CSARDRGLGETQYF
TRBV28	TRBJ2-1	TRBD2	many	TGTGCCAGCAGTCCGGGACTAGCGGGAAACAATGAGCAGTTCTTC	CASSPGLAGNNEQFF
TRBV15	TRBJ1-5	-	-	TGTGCCACCAGCAGAAACCCTACGGGGGGGAAGCATTTT	CATSRNPTGGKHF
TRBV13	TRBJ2-7	-	many	TGTGCCAGCAGGCCTCAGGGCTACAACGAGCAGTACTTC	CASRPQGYNEQYF
TRBV19	TRBJ2-7	TRBD2	many	TGTGCCAGTAGTAGCGGGACTAGCGGGAGGGCCGAGCAGTACTTC	CASSSGTSGRAEQYF
TRBV7-2	TRBJ2-2	-	many	TGTGCCAGCAGCTTAGAGGGAATTACGAACACCGGGGAGCTGTTTTTT	CASSLEGITNTGELFF
TRBV27	TRBJ2-7	TRBD1	-	TGTGCCAGCAGTAGCCGGACAGGTACATTTGTAGGGCAGTACTTC	CASSSRTGTFVGQYF
TRBV12-3/TRBV12-4	TRBJ2-1	TRBD2	many	TGTGCCAGCAGTGCCGGGACTAGCGGGACGAATGAGCAGTTCTTC	CASSAGTSGTNEQFF
TRBV30	TRBJ2-1	TRBD1	many	TGTGCCTGGAAGCACCGGGACAGGGGCCGCGATGAGCAGTTCTTC	CAWKHRDRGRDEQFF
TRBV6-5	TRBJ1-3	-	-	TGTGCCAGCAGTTACTCGGGACACGGAAACACCATATATTTT	CASSYSGHGNTIYF
TRBV28	TRBJ2-3	TRBD2	many	TGTGCCAGCAGTCGGAGGACTAGCGGGGAAGATACGCAGTATTTT	CASSRRTSGEDTQYF
TRBV19	TRBJ2-7	-	-	TGTGCCAGTAGTATAGTAGGAGGGGGCGGCTACGAGCAGTACTTC	CASSIVGGGGYEQYF
TRBV12-3/TRBV12-4	TRBJ1-1	-	many	TGTGCCAGCAGTTTCAGCCTGAACACTGAAGCTTTCTTT	CASSFSLNTEAFF
TRBV20-1	TRBJ1-3	-	few	TGCAGTGCTAGTCGGTCCTATTCCGATATTGACTCTGGAAACACCATATATTTT	CSASRSYSDIDSGNTIYF
TRBV12-3/TRBV12-4	TRBJ2-7	TRBD2	few	TGTGCCAGCAGTACTAGCGGGAGCCCTACCTACGAGCAGTACTTC	CASSTSGSPTYEQYF
TRBV7-9	TRBJ2-1	TRBD2	many	TGTGCCAGCAGCCAAGAGCGGGGAAGCAACAATGAGCAGTTCTTC	CASSQERGSNNEQFF